This is a list of T cell receptor beta chains from one sample in a study of monozygotic twins with inflammatory bowel disease. TCRdb reworked the 5' RACE reads into one entry per CDR3 protein, no DNA. The sample data list hundreds of thousands of distinct CDR3 sequences. The sample taken for sequencing was blood. The receptors shown here come from a human donor with ulcerative colitis or Crohn's disease, or a healthy co-twin of an affected twin (not recorded which). The CDR3 runs from the conserved cysteine through the conserved F or W.

V	J	CDR3
TRBV7-8	TRBJ2-1	CASSLAYASGTEQFF
TRBV2	TRBJ2-2	CASSRGQFNTGELFF
TRBV14	TRBJ2-1	CASSHWTPARYNEQFF
TRBV4-3	TRBJ2-3	CASSQEGLGFPYF
TRBV9	TRBJ1-1	CSSSAEGAAEAFF
TRBV7-3	TRBJ2-3	CASSLRTSGGRTDTQYF
TRBV29-1	TRBJ2-2	CSVYGTGNTGELFF
TRBV5-1	TRBJ2-1	CASTDAGINEQFF
TRBV14	TRBJ2-1	CASSSLAASYNEQFF
TRBV19	TRBJ2-1	CADGITGGPPVRNEQFF
TRBV6-1	TRBJ2-5	CASCHRGQETQYF
TRBV29-1	TRBJ1-3	CSVRGKGGNTIYF
TRBV7-9	TRBJ2-1	CASSLTESYNEQFF
TRBV13	TRBJ2-5	CASGTGVGTQYF
TRBV28	TRBJ2-1	CASSSVGTAQPNEQFF
TRBV5-1	TRBJ2-1	CASSQREGTYNEQFF
TRBV9	TRBJ2-1	CASSVERGSYNEQFF
TRBV15	TRBJ2-3	CATSRGEVDTQYF
TRBV5-6	TRBJ2-7	CASSFVDSYEQYF
TRBV5-1	TRBJ2-7	CASSLGGYEQYF
TRBV5-6	TRBJ1-1	CASSLRTITGQTKAFF
TRBV5-6	TRBJ1-1	CASSQSNSLTEAFF
TRBV5-4	TRBJ2-7	CASSLAAGNYEQYF
TRBV18	TRBJ2-5	CASSPGLETQYF
TRBV5-1	TRBJ1-4	CASSRTGGLGNEKLFF
TRBV5-1	TRBJ2-7	CASSHEGSEQYF
TRBV7-8	TRBJ2-1	CASSPSGGRAEFF
TRBV4-2	TRBJ2-3	CASSPGLAESTDTQYF
TRBV10-3	TRBJ1-5	CAISDESRGNQPQHF
TRBV10-3	TRBJ2-1	CAISEDHEQFF
TRBV7-9	TRBJ2-3	CASGSQMATDTQYF
TRBV30	TRBJ2-1	CAWSSGFYNNEQFF
TRBV6-1	TRBJ1-5	CASSDMVAGSQPQHF
TRBV18	TRBJ2-6	CASSQILAGPISGANVLTF
TRBV5-1	TRBJ2-3	CASSFSERGGPTDTQYF
TRBV19	TRBJ1-3	CASSGFSGNTIYF
TRBV7-2	TRBJ2-2	CASSSSGPERGELFF
TRBV4-1	TRBJ2-3	CASSQTSGGYTQYF
TRBV3-1	TRBJ1-6	CASSHAGNNSPLHF
TRBV7-9	TRBJ2-1	CASSPEVGGRWYNEQFF
TRBV7-2	TRBJ2-3	CASSLVGTDTQYF
TRBV25-1	TRBJ2-2	CASSGSDRGDSRTGELFF
TRBV20-1	TRBJ1-2	CSAPEQLSYGYTF
TRBV7-3	TRBJ2-1	CASSFLGTSGSYNEQFF
TRBV29-1	TRBJ2-1	CSVVRQGAPNEQFF
TRBV20-1	TRBJ2-1	CSLTGGNLNEQFF
TRBV6-5	TRBJ2-5	CASSYSTSGRAQETQYF
TRBV20-1	TRBJ2-3	CSARVTSGGQTDTQYF
TRBV7-3	TRBJ2-1	CASSRGPSNEQFF
TRBV30	TRBJ1-1	CAWSRQGRMNTEAFF
TRBV15	TRBJ1-5	CATSRDEGSNQPQHF
TRBV7-3	TRBJ2-4	CASSSSPNGIQYF
TRBV2	TRBJ1-5	CATRQGVMGHQPQHF